This passage covers 16 T cell receptor beta chains from one sample sequenced in a study of shared clonotypes between healthy human individuals. The table came from immunoSEQ multiplex PCR; TCRdb's copy has only in-frame clones and leaves some out. In the table there are about 980,000 clones, over 75% of which are singletons. Sequencing was carried out using memory CD4+ T cells sorted from blood. The subset denotes: CD45RA-negative fraction. The receptor source for this set is a man between 18 and 29 years old in good health.

The chain uses TRBV11-2 and TRBJ2-7; D is possibly TRBD2 (6 bases). Trimming pared 1 base from V and 0 bases from J, leaving 10 bases between. In germline, CDR1 is SGHAT, CDR2 FQNNGV. The CDR3 has 15 amino acids. The CDR3 sequence: CASSLGSGSSYEQYF. The CDR3 DNA sequence: TGTGCCAGCAGCTTAGGGTCCGGGAGCTCCTACGAGCAGTACTTC.

This clone was recorded only once. V gene TRBV10-3 combines with J gene TRBJ2-3; no clear D gene. V was pared by 10 bases and J by 1 base, with 12 bases between. Germline-derived CDR1 and CDR2 are ENHRY and SYGVKD. This CDR3 contains 13 residues. CDR3: CASQRGGTDTQYF. CDR3 sequence (DNA): TGTGCCAGCCAACGAGGAGGCACAGATACGCAGTATTTT.

The chain couples TRBV18 to TRBJ2-1; a weak D match, TRBD2 (6 bases). The V gene's germline CDR1 is KGHSH and CDR2 LQKENI. The CDR3 is 15 residues long. The V gene lost 2 bases and the J gene lost 4 bases, with 12 bases spanning the gap. CDR3 sequence (DNA): TGTGCCAGCTCACCAAATACTAGCAGTTACAATGAGCAGTTCTTC. This translates into CASSPNTSSYNEQFF. Drawing the rest from reference TRBV18 and TRBJ2-1, the complete variable domain is NAGVMQNPRHLVRRRGQEARLRCSPMKGHSHVYWYRQLPEEGLKFMVYLQKENIIDESGMPKERFSAEFPKEGPSILRIQQVVRGDSAAYFCASSPNTSSYNEQFFGPGTRLTVL.

The chain combines TRBV11-2 with TRBJ1-1; TRBD1 might be the D (5 bases). The germline V and J ends were trimmed by 7 bases and 8 bases, with 11 bases remaining between them. This CDR3 is built from 11 residues. Germline V gene sequence: CDR1 SGHAT, CDR2 FQNNGV. This CDR3 reads CASTLWGEAFF. The DNA of the CDR3 is TGTGCCAGCACCCTGTGGGGGGAAGCTTTCTTT.

J is TRBJ2-7 and V is TRBV19; D is unclear. V was trimmed by 6 bases and J by 6 bases, leaving 18 bases between them. This CDR3 is 14 amino acids long. Germline-derived CDR1 and CDR2 are LNHDA and SQIVND (reference sequence). The chain's CDR3 is CASRTSTWLGEQYF. DNA for the CDR3: TGTGCCAGTAGAACGAGCACCTGGCTTGGCGAGCAGTACTTC.

Details on this clone: Other DNA sequences in the same sample also yield this CDR3. This rearrangement joins TRBV7-9 to TRBJ2-7; D is ambiguous. The CDR3 consists of 12 residues. Trimming pared 2 bases from V and 4 bases from J, leaving 6 bases between. Germline CDR1 is SEHNR and CDR2 is FQNEAQ (reference sequence). The CDR3 sequence: CASSLSAYEQYF. The CDR3 nucleotides read TGTGCCAGCAGCTTAAGTGCATACGAGCAGTACTTC.

V usage is TRBV6-1 and J usage is TRBJ1-6; no clear D gene. Per germline, CDR1 MNHNS and CDR2 SASEGT. The V and J ends lost 1 base and 2 bases respectively, with 6 bases between them. CDR3 length: 15 residues. CDR3 in DNA: TGTGCCAGCAGTGAAGGAGTGGCCTATAATTCACCCCTCCACTTT. This gives the protein CASSEGVAYNSPLHF.

The J gene is TRBJ2-2, the V gene TRBV7-9; 7 nucleotides line up with TRBD1. V trimming: 8 bases; J trimming: 5 bases; junction bases outside the gene matches: 8. Per germline, CDR1 SEHNR and CDR2 FQNEAQ (reference sequence). The CDR3 sequence is 14 residues long. The DNA of the CDR3 is TGTGCCAGCGAAATACAGGGGTGGACCGGGGAGCTGTTTTTT. It codes for CASEIQGWTGELFF.

The chain is built from TRBV28 and TRBJ1-2; D may be TRBD1 (5 bases). Deletions cut 8 bases from V and 4 bases from J, with 11 bases between. This CDR3 spans 12 amino acids. Germline V gene data show CDR1 as MDHEN and CDR2 as SYDVKM. CDR3 bases: TGTGCCAGCGGGGAGGGGCGCTATGGCTACACCTTC. It encodes CASGEGRYGYTF.

The chain has TRBV7-9 and TRBJ1-4; perhaps TRBD1 as D (5 bases). Trimming removed 7 bases from V and 4 bases from J, with 16 bases in between. Germline lookup yields CDR1 SEHNR and CDR2 FQNEAQ (reference sequence). This CDR3 region has 15 residues. The CDR3 DNA reads as TGTGCCAGCAACCGAGGGCAGGGTAATAATGAAAAACTGTTTTTT. Amino acid sequence: CASNRGQGNNEKLFF.

This clone was counted only a few times. V usage is TRBV10-3 and J usage is TRBJ2-7; D is possibly TRBD2 (5 bases). Trimming shortened V by 4 bases and J by 0 bases, and 10 bases separated the two germline ends. The CDR3 totals 14 residues. CDR1 is ENHRY, CDR2 SYGVKD, per germline. The CDR3 here is CAISGGQTSYEQYF. CDR3 sequence (DNA): TGTGCCATCAGTGGAGGGCAGACCTCCTACGAGCAGTACTTC.

The chain carries TRBV6-1 and TRBJ1-3, with TRBD1 matching 7 bases. The CDR3 runs to 15 residues. V shed 7 bases, J shed 2 bases, and the junction held 8 bases outside the gene matches. Germline V lookup: CDR1 MNHNS, CDR2 SASEGT. DNA of the CDR3: TGTGCCAGCACCCGTGAGGGGGCGGCTGGAAACACCATATATTTT. Amino acids: CASTREGAAGNTIYF.

The chain is built from TRBV10-3 and TRBJ2-3; D unclear. Trimming removed 3 bases from V and 2 bases from J, with 9 bases in between. CDR1 is ENHRY, CDR2 SYGVKD, per germline. This CDR3 is 14 amino acids long. The CDR3 nucleotides read TGTGCCATCAGTGAAGAAGTTAACACAGATACGCAGTATTTT. Translated, it gives CAISEEVNTDTQYF.

Comment on this clone: The same CDR3 is also encoded by other DNA sequences in this sample. V usage is TRBV6-1 and J usage is TRBJ1-3; D call uncertain. The V gene lost 3 bases and the J gene lost 1 base, with 7 bases spanning the gap. From germline, CDR1 is MNHNS and CDR2 SASEGT. The CDR3 runs to 14 residues. The CDR3 is CASSDGRSGNTIYF. CDR3 nucleotides: TGTGCCAGCAGTGATGGGCGATCTGGAAACACCATATATTTT.

CDR3 residues: CASSLFFVGSGGSREQYF. CDR3 in DNA: TGTGCCAGCAGTTTATTTTTTGTTGGTTCGGGAGGGTCGCGCGAGCAGTACTTC. The V and J genes are TRBV28 and TRBJ2-7; 8 nucleotides align to TRBD2. Trimming at V came to 1 base and at J to 6 bases, leaving 17 bases not matched to a gene. The CDR3 contains 18 residues. Germline CDR1 reads MDHEN; CDR2 reads SYDVKM.

This clone was detected only a few times. The chain joins TRBV6-1 to TRBJ1-3; D is unresolved. Germline lookup yields CDR1 MNHNS and CDR2 SASEGT. Trimming shortened V by 6 bases and J by 1 base, and 10 bases separated the two germline ends. This CDR3 has 14 amino acids. The CDR3 DNA reads as TGTGCCAGCAGCCCACAGCAGTCTGGAAACACCATATATTTT. The encoded protein is CASSPQQSGNTIYF.